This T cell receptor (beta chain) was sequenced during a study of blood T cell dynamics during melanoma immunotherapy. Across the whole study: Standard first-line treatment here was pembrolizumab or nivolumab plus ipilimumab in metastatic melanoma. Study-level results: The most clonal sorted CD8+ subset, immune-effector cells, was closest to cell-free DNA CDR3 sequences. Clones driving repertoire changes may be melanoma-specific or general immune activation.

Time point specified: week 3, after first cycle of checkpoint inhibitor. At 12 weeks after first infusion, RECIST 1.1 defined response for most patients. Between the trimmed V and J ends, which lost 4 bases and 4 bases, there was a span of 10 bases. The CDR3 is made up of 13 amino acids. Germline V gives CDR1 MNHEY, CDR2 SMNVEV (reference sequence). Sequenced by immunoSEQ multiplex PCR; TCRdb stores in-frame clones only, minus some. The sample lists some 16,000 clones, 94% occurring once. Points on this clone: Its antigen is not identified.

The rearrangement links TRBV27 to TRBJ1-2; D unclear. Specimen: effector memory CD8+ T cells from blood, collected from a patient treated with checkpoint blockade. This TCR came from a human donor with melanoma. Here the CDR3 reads CASSSSVFYGYTF. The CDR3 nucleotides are TGTGCCAGCAGTTCCAGTGTTTTCTATGGCTACACCTTC.